The entry below describes one TCR beta chain. The data originate from a study of shared clonotypes between healthy human individuals. Germline loops: CDR1 WSHSY, CDR2 SAAADI. The V end was cut by 5 bases, the J end by 2 bases, with 10 bases between. CDR3 size: 14 residues. Profiling relied on immunoSEQ multiplex PCR, and the TCRdb table lists in-frame clones only, not all of them. The repertoire has about 2 million clones, about 95% of them found once; the top ten carry 0.9% to 1.3%. The naive CD8 population came from CD45RO-negative cells selected for CCR7, without terminally differentiated effector memory CD45RA+ cells.

The chain combines TRBV10-2 with TRBJ1-5; no firm D call. Input material: naive CD8+ T cells sorted from blood. This TCR was recovered from a young man in good health. The CDR3 loop is CASSLDAGNQPQHF. CDR3 DNA: TGCGCCAGCAGTTTGGACGCCGGCAATCAGCCCCAGCATTTT.